This T cell receptor beta chain was recovered during a study of human T cells and chemical hapten exposure. Time point in this sample: patch test 1, 2 weeks after DPC sensitization. Described treatment: therapeutic diphenylcyclopropenone sensitization with weekly scalp DPC. Blood, whole and unfractionated, served as the source for total RNA extraction. V shed 0 bases and J shed 2 bases, with 6 bases lying between them. CDR3 length equals 13 residues. Germline V gene lookup returns CDR1 SGHNT and CDR2 YYREEE (reference sequence). TCRdb ran MiXCR on the RACE reads and lists one entry per CDR3 protein. The top ten clones hold about 9.6% of a sample with some 70,000 distinct CDR3 sequences, around a third of them seen once.

This specimen consisted of whole blood, obtained in connection with sensitization to the hapten diphenylcyclopropenone (DPC). The sequence derives from a middle-aged man with alopecia areata. Some clones in this sample may be carry-over from other donors' samples. This chain joins TRBV5-4 and TRBJ2-7; D gene ambiguous. The CDR3 region has the DNA TGTGCCAGCAGCTTGGCTAGTACCTACGAGCAGTACTTC. Translation: CASSLASTYEQYF. Full variable domain (rest looked up from reference TRBV5-4 and TRBJ2-7): ETGVTQSPTHLIKTRGQQVTLRCSSQSGHNTVSWYQQALGQGPQFIFQYYREEENGRGNFPPRFSGLQFPNYSSELNVNALELDDSALYLCASSLASTYEQYFGPGTRLTVT.